Below, one T cell receptor (beta chain) is given with its context. There is no known antigen for this receptor. No much larger clonotype is one base removed from it; base qualities were not supplied. The donors were healthy, HIV-negative adults who had no recently reported acute infections or vaccinations. Every donor was a Caucasian adult living in Nashville, Tennessee, USA. Magnetic negative selection was used to enrich CD4+ T cells, after which naive cells were positively selected on CD45RA and the negative fraction became the memory subset. After blood collection by leukapheresis, PBMCs were isolated using Ficoll-Histopaque density gradient centrifugation and then cryopreserved in the vapor phase of liquid nitrogen. Analytical flow cytometry was used to check the purity and quantity of every magnetically sorted T cell population. From each sorted fraction, genomic DNA was isolated and quantified by UV absorbance on a Nanodrop 2000c.

This record comes from a study of shared clonotypes between healthy human individuals (dated by TCRdb to 2019 to 2021). The study in broad terms: Two women and a few men aged 18 to 49 years were included in the cohort. Per donor, three plates each were used for CD4 naive and CD4 memory, two for CD8 naive, and one for CD8 memory. To estimate repertoire size and how much clonotype sharing occurs between individuals, the study deeply sequenced the blood TCR repertoires of a handful of healthy adults. To increase sequencing depth and limit assay-specific biases, different laboratories used diverse techniques to prepare libraries and sequence TCR repertoires. Each donor's leukapheresis produced roughly between roughly 0.85 and 9 billion PBMCs. Study-wide findings and limitations: Only blood was sampled, and tissue TCR repertoires likely differ from those in blood. Estimated clonotype richness was generally larger for naive than for memory subsets. The genetic and exposure-history diversity represented was limited by the small number of donors. Across four donors, about 5.2% of naive CD4, more than 3% of naive CD8, 2.3% of memory CD4, and 0.4% of memory CD8 clonotypes were shared. Even with the large sequencing depth, rarefaction of the sorted-subset datasets indicated that sequencing was incomplete. Pairwise subsampling indicated that sequencing depth was expected to affect the degree of clonotype sharing among donors. Clonotypes shared by all four sorted-subset donors showed higher generation probabilities than non-shared clonotypes.

At the junction V is shortened by 3 bases and J by 4 bases, with 14 bases in between. Based on the germline V gene, the CDR1 and CDR2 sequences are SGDLS and YYNGEE. The CDR3 sequence holds 15 residues, the cysteine and phenylalanine included. Only the CDR3 region is kept as DNA, spanning 45 bases read in frame from base 1. Using the deep immunoSEQ assay, TCR CDR3 regions were amplified from genomic DNA by multiplex PCR. For each cell subset, the extracted genomic DNA was distributed evenly across all wells of several immunoSEQ 96-well plates, and each plate served as one replicate. Each replicate PCR for sorted subsets received roughly 200 ng genomic DNA, equal to tens of thousands of T cell genomes. The purified libraries were quantified using a Qubit 3.0 fluorometer, sized with a Bioanalyzer 2100, and then quantified again using the KAPA Library Quantification kit. A separate single-read 150-cycle Illumina NextSeq 550 flow cell was used to sequence each immunoSEQ 96-well plate. On the study's bioinformatics: Because the immunoSEQ output held only junctional sequences and lacked quality scores, the filtering could not match the filtering applied to full-length reads. To assign V/J genes and CDR3, sequences were annotated against IMGT germline references using PyIR, a Python wrapper for IgBLAST v1.9. Reads were removed for weak V/J assignments (E-value above 1e-6), missing CDR3, stop codons, out-of-frame junctions, or ambiguous translated residues. A V3J clonotype was defined by an identical inferred V gene, J gene, and CDR3 amino acid sequence. Percentage overlap between repertoires was computed as shared unique clonotypes divided by the size of the smaller repertoire. Repertoire richness was assessed with RTK rarefaction, the Chao1 estimator, and Recon v2.1 estimates of unobserved clonotypes. For all TCRbeta clonotypes obtained by the gDNA method from several donors, generation probabilities were computed with OLGA. TCRdb holds this immuneACCESS table with in-frame rearrangements only. Some clones are missing; in checked studies, unresolved V genes explain under half, and the rest has no known cause. The DNA gave D and trimming, while V, J and clone size come from that table. This sample is represented by roughly 1 million clones; more than 65% of them were singletons. Approximately 1.5% of the sample comes from the top ten.

The source material was memory CD4+ T cells sorted from blood. The cell subset or site label on this specimen signifies: CD45RA-negative fraction. The V and J segments used are TRBV9 and TRBJ1-3; D gene: possibly TRBD1, on 6 matching bases. This receptor was taken from a young man in good health. The CDR3 here reads CASSAYWTAGNTIYF. The sequenced DNA: TGTGCCAGCAGCGCATATTGGACAGCAGGAAACACCATATATTTT.